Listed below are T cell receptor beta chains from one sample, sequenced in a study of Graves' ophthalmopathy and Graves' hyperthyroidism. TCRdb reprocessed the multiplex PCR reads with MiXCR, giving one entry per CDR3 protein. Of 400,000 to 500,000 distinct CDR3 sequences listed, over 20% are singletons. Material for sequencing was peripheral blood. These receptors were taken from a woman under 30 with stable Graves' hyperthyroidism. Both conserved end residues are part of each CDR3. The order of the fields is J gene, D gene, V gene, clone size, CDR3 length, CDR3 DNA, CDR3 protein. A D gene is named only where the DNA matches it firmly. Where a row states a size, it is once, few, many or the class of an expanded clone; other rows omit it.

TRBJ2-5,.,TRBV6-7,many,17,TGTGCCAGCAGTTACTTGCGTCGGGGAAAAGGGAGGGAGACCCAGTACTTC,CASSYLRRGKGRETQYF
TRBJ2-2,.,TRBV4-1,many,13,TGCGCCAGCAGCCAAGAAGAGTCCGGGGAGCTGTTTTTT,CASSQEESGELFF
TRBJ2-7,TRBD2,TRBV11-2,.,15,TGTGCCAGCAGCTTATTGTCTAGCGGTCCCTACGAGCAGTACTTC,CASSLLSSGPYEQYF
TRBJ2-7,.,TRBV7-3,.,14,TGTGCCAGCAGCCCCCGTGACAGATACTACGAGCAGTACTTC,CASSPRDRYYEQYF
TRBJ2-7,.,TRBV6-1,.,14,TGTGCCAGCTCACCGGCCTCCGTGGACTACGAGCAGTACTTC,CASSPASVDYEQYF
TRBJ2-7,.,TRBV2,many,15,TGTGCCAGCAGCTTTTTCGGGGACGGCTTGTACGAGCAGTACTTC,CASSFFGDGLYEQYF
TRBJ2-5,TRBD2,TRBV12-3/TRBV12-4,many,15,TGTGCCAGCTATCCTACGACCGGGGGGGTGGAGACCCAGTACTTC,CASYPTTGGVETQYF
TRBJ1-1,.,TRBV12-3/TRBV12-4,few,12,TGTGCCAGCAGGTCTGCCGGCGCTGAAGCTTTCTTT,CASRSAGAEAFF
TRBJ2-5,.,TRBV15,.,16,TGTGCCACCAGCGTCGGGGGTGCGGGCGATGGGGAGACCCAGTACTTC,CATSVGGAGDGETQYF
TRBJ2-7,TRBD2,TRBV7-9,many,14,TGTGCCAGCAGCGCGACTAGCGGGAGGGTCGAGCAGTACTTC,CASSATSGRVEQYF
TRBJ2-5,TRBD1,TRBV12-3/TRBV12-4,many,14,TGTGCCAGCAGTGTGGGACAGGGATTTGGTCCCCAGTACTTC,CASSVGQGFGPQYF
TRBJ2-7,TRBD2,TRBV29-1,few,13,TGCAGCGTGGGCCCGGGGGGAGGCTACGAGCAGTACTTC,CSVGPGGGYEQYF
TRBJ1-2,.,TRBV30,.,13,TGTGCCTGGAGTGTAGGGTTCGGTGGTGGCTACACCTTC,CAWSVGFGGGYTF
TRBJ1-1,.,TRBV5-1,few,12,TGCGCCAGCACCATGGGTGGCCCTGAAGCTTTCTTT,CASTMGGPEAFF
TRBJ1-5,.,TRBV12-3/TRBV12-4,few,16,TGTGCCAGCAGGCAAACAGGACCTTATAGCAATCAGCCCCAGCATTTT,CASRQTGPYSNQPQHF
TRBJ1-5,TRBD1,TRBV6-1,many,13,TGTGCCAGCCGGGACAGGGTAGGTCAGCCCCAGCATTTT,CASRDRVGQPQHF
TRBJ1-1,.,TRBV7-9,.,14,TGTGCCAGCAGCTCCGGGACTTCGAACACTGAAGCTTTCTTT,CASSSGTSNTEAFF
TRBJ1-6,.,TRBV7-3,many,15,TGTGCCAGCAGCTTAACAGCTGGGGCTGCTTCACCCCTCCACTTT,CASSLTAGAASPLHF
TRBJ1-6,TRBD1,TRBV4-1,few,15,TGCGCCAGCAGCCGTGCGGGACAGGGAAATTCACCCCTCCACTTT,CASSRAGQGNSPLHF
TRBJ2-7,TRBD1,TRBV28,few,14,TGTGCCAGCAGTTCGACAGGGTTAATCGACGAGCAGTACTTC,CASSSTGLIDEQYF
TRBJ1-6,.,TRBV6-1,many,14,TGTGCCAGCCGTCTGGGGACGGCAAATTCACCCCTCCACTTT,CASRLGTANSPLHF
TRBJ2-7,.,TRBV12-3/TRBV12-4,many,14,TGTGCCAGCAGGGAGTCTCGCCGTCCGTACGAGCAGTACTTC,CASRESRRPYEQYF
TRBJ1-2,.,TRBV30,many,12,TGTGCCTGGAGTGTACTTGGCTATGGCTACACCTTC,CAWSVLGYGYTF
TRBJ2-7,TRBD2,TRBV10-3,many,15,TGTGCCATCAGCGGGGGCGGACTAGCGGCCTACGAGCAGTACTTC,CAISGGGLAAYEQYF
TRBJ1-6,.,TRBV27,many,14,TGTGCCAGCAGTCCGCTGGGGGGCAATTCACCCCTCCACTTT,CASSPLGGNSPLHF
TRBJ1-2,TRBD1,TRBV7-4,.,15,TGTGCCAGCAGTTCCCGGACAGGCTCTAACTATGGCTACACCTTC,CASSSRTGSNYGYTF
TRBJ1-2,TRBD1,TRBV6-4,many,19,TGTGCCAGCCGAGCAGGGGGTGATGCGGTCTCAGGACATAACTATGGCTACACCTTC,CASRAGGDAVSGHNYGYTF
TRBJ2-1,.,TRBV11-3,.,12,TGTGCCAGCAGCTTAGATAGGAGTGAGCAGTTCTTC,CASSLDRSEQFF
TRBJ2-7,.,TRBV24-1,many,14,TGTGCCACCAGTACTTGGGAGAATATGTACGAGCAGTACTTC,CATSTWENMYEQYF
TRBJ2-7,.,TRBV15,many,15,TGTGCCACCAGCAGGGACCTGGTCGGGCAGAACGAGCAGTACTTC,CATSRDLVGQNEQYF
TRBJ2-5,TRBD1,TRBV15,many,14,TGTGCCACCAGCAGGGACAGGTTCCAAGAGACCCAGTACTTC,CATSRDRFQETQYF
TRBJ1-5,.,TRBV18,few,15,TGTGCCAGCTCACCAATACGAGACCCCGAGGGGCCCCAGCATTTT,CASSPIRDPEGPQHF
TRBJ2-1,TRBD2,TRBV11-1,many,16,TGTGCCAGCAGCCCCCGAGGAGCGGGGCCCTACAATGAGCAGTTCTTC,CASSPRGAGPYNEQFF
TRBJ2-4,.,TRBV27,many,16,TGTGCCAGCAGTTTAAGGGGGCGGGGGAAGAGAAACATTCAGTACTTC,CASSLRGRGKRNIQYF
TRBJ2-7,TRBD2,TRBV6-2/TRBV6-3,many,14,TGTGCCAGCAGGGGACTAGTCGTTTCCTACGAGCAGTACTTC,CASRGLVVSYEQYF
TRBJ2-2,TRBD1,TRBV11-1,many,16,TGTGCCAGCAGACCTAGTCCAGGGGGCGCCGGCGGGGAGCTGTTTTTT,CASRPSPGGAGGELFF
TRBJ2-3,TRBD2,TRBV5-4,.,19,TGTGCCAGCAGCTTGGGACTAGCGGGAGCGCTCGGGGGGTCCGATACGCAGTATTTT,CASSLGLAGALGGSDTQYF
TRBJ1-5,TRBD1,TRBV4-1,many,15,TGCGCCAGCAGCCAAGAGGACAGGGTTGGTCAGCCCCAGCATTTT,CASSQEDRVGQPQHF
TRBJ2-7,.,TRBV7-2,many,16,TGTGCCAGCAGCCTTAGCTTCGGGGGACGCCTGGGAGAGCAGTACTTC,CASSLSFGGRLGEQYF
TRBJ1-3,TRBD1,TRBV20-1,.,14,TGCAGTGCCAGGGACAGGGCTGGTGGAAACACCATATATTTT,CSARDRAGGNTIYF
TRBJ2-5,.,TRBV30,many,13,TGTGCCTGGAGTGTCGGCCGGGGGGAGACCCAGTACTTC,CAWSVGRGETQYF
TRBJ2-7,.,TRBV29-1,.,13,TGCAGCGTTGTCTTTTCTGGGGTCTACGAGCAGTACTTC,CSVVFSGVYEQYF
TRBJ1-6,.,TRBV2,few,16,TGTGCCAGCAGTGAAGCGAGGGCAGGCCAAAAGTCACCCCTCCACTTT,CASSEARAGQKSPLHF
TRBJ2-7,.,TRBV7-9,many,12,TGTGCCAGCAGCGGAGGACTCAGCGAGCAGTACTTC,CASSGGLSEQYF
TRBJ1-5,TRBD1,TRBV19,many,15,TGTGCCAGTAGTATAATGGGACAGGGGCATCAGCCCCAGCATTTT,CASSIMGQGHQPQHF
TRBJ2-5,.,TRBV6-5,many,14,TGTGCCAGCAGTTACGAAGCTGCTCAAGAGACCCAGTACTTC,CASSYEAAQETQYF
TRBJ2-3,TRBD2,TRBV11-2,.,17,TGTGCCAGCAGCGGGACTAGCGGGAGGGCGAGCACAGATACGCAGTATTTT,CASSGTSGRASTDTQYF
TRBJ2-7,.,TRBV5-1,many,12,TGCGCCAGCAGCTTGGGGACTACCGAGCAGTACTTC,CASSLGTTEQYF
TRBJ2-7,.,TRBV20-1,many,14,TGCAGTGCTAGAGATAGACGGGAAGGGCTTGAGCAGTACTTC,CSARDRREGLEQYF
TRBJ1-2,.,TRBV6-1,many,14,TGTGCCAGCAGTGAATCGGGGGCTCTCTATGGCTACACCTTC,CASSESGALYGYTF
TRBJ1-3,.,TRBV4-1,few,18,TGCGCCAGCAGCCAAGTCGACTTGGGGTTCTACTCTGGAAACACCATATATTTT,CASSQVDLGFYSGNTIYF
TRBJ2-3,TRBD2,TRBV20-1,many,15,TGCAGTGCTAGAGTCGCGGGAGCTAGCACAGATACGCAGTATTTT,CSARVAGASTDTQYF
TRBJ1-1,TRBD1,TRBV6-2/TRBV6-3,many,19,TGTGCCAGCAGTTACAGCCGGCTAGGACAGGGGTTTAAAGACACTGAAGCTTTCTTT,CASSYSRLGQGFKDTEAFF
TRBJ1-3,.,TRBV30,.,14,TGTGTCTGGAGTGCGGACAGTACTGGAAACACCATATATTTT,CVWSADSTGNTIYF